The sequence of this TCR beta chain was determined in a study of cytomegalovirus exposure and HLA in healthy donors. Points from the study as a whole: It was reportedly the case that the classifier diagnosed cytomegalovirus status with high specificity and sensitivity. Cytomegalovirus association was assigned to some 160 TCR beta chains.

The donors were members of the roughly 120-subject validation cohort (separate from the approximately 670-subject first cohort). A note on this clone: No antigen is known for it.

Clones were read by immunoSEQ multiplex PCR, and TCRdb kept only the in-frame ones, dropping some. Of around 150,000 clones listed, roughly 91% are singletons. This TCR came from a man between 18 and 35 years old in good health and CMV-seropositive. What was sequenced was PBMCs.

The CDR3 DNA follows: TGTGCCAGAAGCTTAGGGGTTTTCTTT. As protein: CARSLGVFF. This chain joins TRBV5-3 and TRBJ1-1, with a tentative D call TRBD1 (5 bases). TRBV5-3 is recorded as an ORF, its role being uncertain. The V end was cut by 2 bases, the J end by 13 bases, with 6 bases between. The CDR3 sequence is 9 residues long.